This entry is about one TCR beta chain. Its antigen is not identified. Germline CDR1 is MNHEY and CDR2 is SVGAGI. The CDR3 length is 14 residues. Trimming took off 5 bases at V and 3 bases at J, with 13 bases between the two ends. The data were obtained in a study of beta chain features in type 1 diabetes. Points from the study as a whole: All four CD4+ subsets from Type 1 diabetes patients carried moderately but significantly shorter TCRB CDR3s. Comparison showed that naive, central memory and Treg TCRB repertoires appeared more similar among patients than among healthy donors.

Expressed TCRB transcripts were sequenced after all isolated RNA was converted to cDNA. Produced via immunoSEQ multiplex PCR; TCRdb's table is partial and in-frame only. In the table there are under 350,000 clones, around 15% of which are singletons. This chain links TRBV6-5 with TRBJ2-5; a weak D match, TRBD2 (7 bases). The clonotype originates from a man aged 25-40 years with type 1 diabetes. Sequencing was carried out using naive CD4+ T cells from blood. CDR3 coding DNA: TGTGCCAGCAGTGTAAGGGGGGGGAAAGAGACCCAGTACTTC. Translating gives CASSVRGGKETQYF.